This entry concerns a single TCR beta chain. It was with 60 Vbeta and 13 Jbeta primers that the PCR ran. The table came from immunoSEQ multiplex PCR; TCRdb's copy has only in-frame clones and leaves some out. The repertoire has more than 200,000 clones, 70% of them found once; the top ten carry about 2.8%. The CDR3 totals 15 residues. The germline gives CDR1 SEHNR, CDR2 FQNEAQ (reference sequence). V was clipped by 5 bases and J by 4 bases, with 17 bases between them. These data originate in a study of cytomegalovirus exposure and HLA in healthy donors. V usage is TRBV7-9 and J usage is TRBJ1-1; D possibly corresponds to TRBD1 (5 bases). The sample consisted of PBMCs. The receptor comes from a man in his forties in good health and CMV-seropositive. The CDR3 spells CASSLAGQGGTEAFF. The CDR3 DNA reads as TGTGCCAGCAGCCTGGCCGGGCAGGGAGGCACTGAAGCTTTCTTT.